This is a list of T cell receptor beta chains from one sample in a study of blood T cells in healthy people across ages. TCRdb reanalysed the 5' RACE reads using MiXCR and keeps one entry per CDR3 protein. The top ten clones hold approximately 15% of a sample with roughly 650,000 distinct CDR3 sequences, roughly 32% of them seen once. Sequenced sample: blood. The receptors were sampled from a woman of 80 years or more in good health. Both conserved end residues are part of each CDR3. Fields, in order: J gene, D gene, V gene, clone size, CDR3 protein, CDR3 DNA. The D gene is left open where the match is weak. Only part of the rows carry a size: once, few, many, or a class if the clone is expanded.

J gene: TRBJ1-1
D gene: TRBD1
V gene: TRBV6-2/TRBV6-3
clone size: few
CDR3 protein: CASSSRGRGSPEAFF
CDR3 DNA: TGTGCCAGCAGCTCCCGCGGCAGGGGGTCCCCTGAAGCTTTCTTT

J gene: TRBJ1-2
D gene: NA
V gene: TRBV12-3/TRBV12-4
clone size: many
CDR3 protein: CASSLKGDGYTF
CDR3 DNA: TGTGCCAGCAGTTTAAAGGGTGACGGCTACACCTTC

J gene: TRBJ2-5
D gene: NA
V gene: TRBV3-1
clone size: NA
CDR3 protein: CASSPSLQTYNEQYF
CDR3 DNA: TGTGCCAGCAGCCCTAGCTTACAGACCTACAATGAGCAGTACTTC

J gene: TRBJ2-6
D gene: NA
V gene: TRBV12-5
clone size: many
CDR3 protein: CASGGGDSGANVLTF
CDR3 DNA: TGTGCTAGTGGGGGGGGAGACTCTGGGGCCAACGTCCTGACTTTC

J gene: TRBJ2-2
D gene: NA
V gene: TRBV20-1
clone size: NA
CDR3 protein: CSASPRPGELFF
CDR3 DNA: TGCAGTGCTAGCCCTAGGCCCGGGGAGCTGTTTTTT

J gene: TRBJ1-5
D gene: TRBD1
V gene: TRBV30
clone size: NA
CDR3 protein: CAWSSPGDRAPLNQPQHF
CDR3 DNA: TGTGCCTGGAGCTCACCCGGGGACAGGGCACCCCTTAATCAGCCCCAGCATTTT

J gene: TRBJ2-3
D gene: NA
V gene: TRBV2
clone size: NA
CDR3 protein: CATSDRTNTDTQYF
CDR3 DNA: TGTGCCACCAGTGATCGGACAAACACAGATACGCAGTATTTT

J gene: TRBJ1-1
D gene: NA
V gene: TRBV6-1
clone size: many
CDR3 protein: CASSESGSTTEAFF
CDR3 DNA: TGTGCCAGCAGTGAATCGGGCAGCACCACTGAAGCTTTCTTT

J gene: TRBJ2-7
D gene: TRBD2
V gene: TRBV7-2
clone size: many
CDR3 protein: CASSLSASGYEQYF
CDR3 DNA: TGTGCCAGCAGCTTATCGGCTAGCGGGTACGAGCAGTACTTC

J gene: TRBJ1-6
D gene: NA
V gene: TRBV4-2
clone size: few
CDR3 protein: CASSLLRRERVDNSPLHF
CDR3 DNA: TGTGCCAGCAGCCTCTTAAGGAGGGAGAGGGTGGATAATTCACCCCTCCACTTT

J gene: TRBJ2-7
D gene: NA
V gene: TRBV27
clone size: many
CDR3 protein: CASSPKISYEQYF
CDR3 DNA: TGTGCCAGCAGCCCTAAGATCTCCTACGAGCAGTACTTC

J gene: TRBJ2-7
D gene: NA
V gene: TRBV7-8
clone size: NA
CDR3 protein: CASSLAVLGPAYEQYF
CDR3 DNA: TGTGCCAGCAGCTTAGCGGTTTTGGGACCCGCCTACGAGCAGTACTTC

J gene: TRBJ2-1
D gene: NA
V gene: TRBV7-3
clone size: many
CDR3 protein: CASSPLLGGTGEQFF
CDR3 DNA: TGTGCCAGCAGCCCCCTCTTAGGGGGAACGGGTGAGCAGTTCTTC

J gene: TRBJ1-2
D gene: NA
V gene: TRBV5-1
clone size: NA
CDR3 protein: CASSLVARGDYGYTF
CDR3 DNA: TGCGCCAGCAGCTTGGTGGCCAGGGGAGACTATGGCTACACCTTC

J gene: TRBJ2-7
D gene: NA
V gene: TRBV7-9
clone size: many
CDR3 protein: CASSPGQRYEQYF
CDR3 DNA: TGTGCCAGCAGCCCAGGACAGCGCTACGAGCAGTACTTC

J gene: TRBJ1-2
D gene: TRBD1
V gene: TRBV5-6
clone size: NA
CDR3 protein: CASSQDRATYGYTF
CDR3 DNA: TGTGCCAGCAGCCAAGACAGGGCGACCTATGGCTACACCTTC

J gene: TRBJ2-7
D gene: NA
V gene: TRBV3-1
clone size: NA
CDR3 protein: CASTPGAGLNEQYF
CDR3 DNA: TGTGCCAGCACCCCCGGGGCCGGGCTGAATGAGCAGTACTTC

J gene: TRBJ2-3
D gene: NA
V gene: TRBV7-9
clone size: many
CDR3 protein: CASSLFREGGTDTQYF
CDR3 DNA: TGTGCCAGCAGCTTATTCAGGGAAGGGGGCACAGATACGCAGTATTTT

J gene: TRBJ2-1
D gene: TRBD1
V gene: TRBV6-5
clone size: NA
CDR3 protein: CASTSRGTGDNEQFF
CDR3 DNA: TGTGCCAGCACCTCTAGGGGAACAGGGGACAATGAGCAGTTCTTC

J gene: TRBJ1-5
D gene: NA
V gene: TRBV20-1
clone size: many
CDR3 protein: CSARDPSGSNQPQHF
CDR3 DNA: TGCAGTGCTAGAGATCCCTCAGGGAGCAATCAGCCCCAGCATTTT

J gene: TRBJ2-1
D gene: NA
V gene: TRBV7-2
clone size: many
CDR3 protein: CASSLDYGSGNEQFF
CDR3 DNA: TGTGCCAGCAGCTTAGACTACGGATCGGGGAATGAGCAGTTCTTC

J gene: TRBJ2-5
D gene: TRBD2
V gene: TRBV15
clone size: many
CDR3 protein: CATSRDRGGQETQYF
CDR3 DNA: TGTGCCACCAGCAGAGATCGCGGGGGGCAAGAGACCCAGTACTTC

J gene: TRBJ2-7
D gene: NA
V gene: TRBV30
clone size: many
CDR3 protein: CAWRITGSYSYEQYF
CDR3 DNA: TGTGCCTGGAGAATTACAGGGTCGTACTCCTACGAGCAGTACTTC

J gene: TRBJ1-2
D gene: NA
V gene: TRBV29-1
clone size: NA
CDR3 protein: CSVQGIGIYGYTF
CDR3 DNA: TGCAGCGTCCAGGGGATCGGAATCTATGGCTACACCTTC

J gene: TRBJ1-1
D gene: TRBD1
V gene: TRBV7-9
clone size: many
CDR3 protein: CASLWDRGSYTEAFF
CDR3 DNA: TGTGCCAGCCTATGGGACAGGGGTTCGTACACTGAAGCTTTCTTT

J gene: TRBJ2-5
D gene: NA
V gene: TRBV6-2/TRBV6-3
clone size: many
CDR3 protein: CASEMGETQYF
CDR3 DNA: TGTGCCAGCGAGATGGGGGAGACCCAGTACTTC

J gene: TRBJ1-2
D gene: NA
V gene: TRBV7-2
clone size: once
CDR3 protein: CASSLQTGIPLYGYTF
CDR3 DNA: TGTGCCAGCAGCTTACAAACAGGGATACCTCTCTATGGCTACACCTTC

J gene: TRBJ2-1
D gene: NA
V gene: TRBV12-3/TRBV12-4
clone size: NA
CDR3 protein: CASTKGIEQFF
CDR3 DNA: TGTGCCAGCACCAAGGGTATTGAGCAGTTCTTC

J gene: TRBJ2-4
D gene: NA
V gene: TRBV15
clone size: many
CDR3 protein: CATSRDLGAKNIQYF
CDR3 DNA: TGTGCCACCAGCAGAGATCTGGGAGCCAAAAACATTCAGTACTTC

J gene: TRBJ1-2
D gene: NA
V gene: TRBV7-9
clone size: few
CDR3 protein: CASSYFQTVNYGYTF
CDR3 DNA: TGTGCCAGCAGCTACTTCCAGACTGTTAACTATGGCTACACCTTC

J gene: TRBJ2-1
D gene: TRBD1
V gene: TRBV6-2/TRBV6-3
clone size: many
CDR3 protein: CASRADRDFSNEQFF
CDR3 DNA: TGTGCCAGCAGAGCCGACAGGGATTTTAGCAATGAGCAGTTCTTC

J gene: TRBJ1-1
D gene: NA
V gene: TRBV5-1
clone size: NA
CDR3 protein: CASSLGGSSEAFF
CDR3 DNA: TGCGCCAGCAGCTTAGGAGGATCCTCTGAAGCTTTCTTT

J gene: TRBJ2-1
D gene: TRBD2
V gene: TRBV12-3/TRBV12-4
clone size: once
CDR3 protein: CASSPLPGTSGENEQFF
CDR3 DNA: TGTGCCAGCAGCCCATTACCCGGGACTAGCGGAGAAAATGAGCAGTTCTTC

J gene: TRBJ2-1
D gene: TRBD2
V gene: TRBV28
clone size: NA
CDR3 protein: CASSTWIAGVGEQFF
CDR3 DNA: TGTGCCAGCAGCACGTGGATAGCGGGGGTCGGGGAGCAGTTCTTC

J gene: TRBJ1-1
D gene: TRBD1
V gene: TRBV6-2/TRBV6-3
clone size: few
CDR3 protein: CASSYRDRGNTEAFF
CDR3 DNA: TGTGCCAGCAGTTACCGGGACAGGGGCAACACTGAAGCTTTCTTT

J gene: TRBJ2-7
D gene: TRBD2
V gene: TRBV7-6
clone size: NA
CDR3 protein: CASSSGGGAVYNEQYF
CDR3 DNA: TGTGCCAGCAGCTCCGGCGGGGGGGCGGTCTACAATGAGCAGTACTTC

J gene: TRBJ2-3
D gene: NA
V gene: TRBV30
clone size: many
CDR3 protein: CAWSPNRAADTQYF
CDR3 DNA: TGTGCCTGGAGTCCAAACAGGGCAGCAGATACGCAGTATTTT

J gene: TRBJ2-1
D gene: NA
V gene: TRBV5-1
clone size: few
CDR3 protein: CASASSGAYNEQFF
CDR3 DNA: TGCGCCAGCGCATCCTCGGGGGCCTACAATGAGCAGTTCTTC

J gene: TRBJ2-7
D gene: NA
V gene: TRBV14
clone size: many
CDR3 protein: CASSQDVAGYEQYF
CDR3 DNA: TGTGCCAGCAGCCAAGATGTCGCAGGCTACGAGCAGTACTTC

J gene: TRBJ2-1
D gene: NA
V gene: TRBV9
clone size: many
CDR3 protein: CASSESYHSYNEQFF
CDR3 DNA: TGTGCCAGCAGTGAATCTTATCACTCCTACAATGAGCAGTTCTTC

J gene: TRBJ1-6
D gene: NA
V gene: TRBV6-2/TRBV6-3
clone size: NA
CDR3 protein: CASSYPPSAVNSPLHF
CDR3 DNA: TGTGCCAGCAGTTATCCCCCCTCGGCAGTGAATTCACCCCTCCACTTT

J gene: TRBJ2-7
D gene: NA
V gene: TRBV20-1
clone size: NA
CDR3 protein: CSARDKGYEQYF
CDR3 DNA: TGCAGTGCTAGAGATAAGGGGTACGAGCAGTACTTC

J gene: TRBJ2-6
D gene: NA
V gene: TRBV6-5
clone size: many
CDR3 protein: CASSPGISGANVLTF
CDR3 DNA: TGTGCCAGCAGCCCCGGGATATCTGGGGCCAACGTCCTGACTTTC